This T cell receptor (beta chain) is from a study of blood T cell repertoires in COVID-19. Study details: Samples came from the United States, Italy and Spain, spanning acute and convalescent COVID-19. PBMCs, B-cell-depleted T cells, or T cells provided the cDNA or gDNA that made up the material.

This clone was observed a single time. CDR3 length: 14 amino acids. Looked up from germline, CDR1 is GTSNPN and CDR2 is SVGIG (reference sequence). Trimming left V 0 bases short and J 8 bases short, with 11 bases between. Seattle's enrolled individuals joined amid active infection and were then monitored longitudinally. Per the study methods: Estimation of nucleated cell counts was performed using reference gene primer amplification. TCRdb's table, derived via immunoSEQ multiplex PCR, lists solely in-frame clones and lacks some. Clone size and the V and J calls come from that table; the DNA yielded D and trimming. The table includes 450,000 or so clones, 70% to 90% detected once.

This TCR came from a woman in her 40s with COVID-19, enrolled during active disease. Sequences were obtained from peripheral blood. This chain connects TRBV30 to TRBJ1-6; D gene uncertain. The CDR3 loop is CAWSVEQPDSPLHF. Written as DNA, the CDR3 is TGTGCCTGGAGTGTCGAACAGCCTGATTCACCCCTCCACTTT.